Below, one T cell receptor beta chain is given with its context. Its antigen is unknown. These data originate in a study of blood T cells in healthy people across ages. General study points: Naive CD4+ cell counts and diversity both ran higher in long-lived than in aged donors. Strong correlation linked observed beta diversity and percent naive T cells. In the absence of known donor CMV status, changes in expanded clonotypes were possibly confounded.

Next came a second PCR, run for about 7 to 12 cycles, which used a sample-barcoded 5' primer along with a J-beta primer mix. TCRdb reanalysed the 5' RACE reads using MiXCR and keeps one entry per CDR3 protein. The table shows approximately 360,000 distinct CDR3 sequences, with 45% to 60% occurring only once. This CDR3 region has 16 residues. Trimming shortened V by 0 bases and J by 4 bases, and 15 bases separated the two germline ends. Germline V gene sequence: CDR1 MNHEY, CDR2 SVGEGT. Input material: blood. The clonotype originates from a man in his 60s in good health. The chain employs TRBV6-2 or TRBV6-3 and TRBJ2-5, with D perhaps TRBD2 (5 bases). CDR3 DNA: TGTGCCAGCAGTTACTCGTTATCCGGGGAAGGAGAGACCCAGTACTTC. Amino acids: CASSYSLSGEGETQYF.